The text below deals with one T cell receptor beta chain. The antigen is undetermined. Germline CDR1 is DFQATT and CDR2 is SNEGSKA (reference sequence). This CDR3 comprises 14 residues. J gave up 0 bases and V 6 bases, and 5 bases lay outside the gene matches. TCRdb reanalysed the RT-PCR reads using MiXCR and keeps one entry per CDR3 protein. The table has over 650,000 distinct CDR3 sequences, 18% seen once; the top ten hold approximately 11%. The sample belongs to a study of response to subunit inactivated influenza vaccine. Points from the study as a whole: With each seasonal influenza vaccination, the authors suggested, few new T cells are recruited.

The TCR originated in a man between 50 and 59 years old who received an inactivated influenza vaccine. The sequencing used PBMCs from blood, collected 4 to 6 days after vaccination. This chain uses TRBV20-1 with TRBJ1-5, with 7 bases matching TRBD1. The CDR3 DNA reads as TGCAGTGCGCAGACAGGGCATAGCAATCAGCCCCAGCATTTT. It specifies CSAQTGHSNQPQHF.